These T cell receptor beta chains were read from a single sample in a study of cytomegalovirus exposure and HLA in healthy donors. The table came from immunoSEQ multiplex PCR; TCRdb's copy has only in-frame clones and leaves some out. Of some 150,000 clones listed, roughly 80% were seen once; the top ten hold roughly 0.75%. The specimen was PBMCs. The receptors here all came from a young woman in good health and CMV-seronegative. The CDR3 runs from the conserved cysteine through the conserved F or W. Fields, in order: V gene, clone size, J gene, D gene, CDR3 DNA, CDR3 protein. A D gene is named only where the DNA matches it firmly. Clone size is stated in some rows and not others, as once, few, many or a class when expanded.

V: TRBV27; size: -; J: TRBJ2-1; D: TRBD2; DNA: TGTGCCAGCAGTTTAGACGGGACTAGCGGCTACAATGAGCAGTTCTTC; CDR3: CASSLDGTSGYNEQFF
V: TRBV11-2; size: -; J: TRBJ2-7; D: TRBD1; DNA: TGTGCCAGCAGACCACAGGGGGACACTCGACGCGAGCAGTACTTC; CDR3: CASRPQGDTRREQYF
V: TRBV7-8; size: -; J: TRBJ2-7; D: -; DNA: TGTGCCAGCAGCGTTGGGGACACTCGGGGCGAGCAGTACTTC; CDR3: CASSVGDTRGEQYF
V: TRBV7-9; size: -; J: TRBJ2-5; D: TRBD2; DNA: TGTGCCAGCAGCTTAGTAGCGGGGCAAGAGACCCAGCACTTC; CDR3: CASSLVAGQETQHF
V: TRBV28; size: once; J: TRBJ2-4; D: -; DNA: TGTGCCAGCAGTCCGGAGATACGAAACATTCAGTACTTC; CDR3: CASSPEIRNIQYF
V: TRBV14; size: -; J: TRBJ2-6; D: -; DNA: TGTGCCAGCAGACAGAGCTCTGGGGCCAACGTCCTGACTTTC; CDR3: CASRQSSGANVLTF
V: TRBV6-1; size: -; J: TRBJ2-2; D: -; DNA: TGTGCCAGCAGTGCGGGGGTGGCCGGGGAGCTGTTTTTT; CDR3: CASSAGVAGELFF
V: TRBV11-3; size: -; J: TRBJ2-1; D: -; DNA: TGTGCCAGCAGCCAACACCACGGAGGTGAGCAGTTCTTC; CDR3: CASSQHHGGEQFF
V: TRBV7-2; size: -; J: TRBJ2-7; D: TRBD1; DNA: TGTGCCAGCAGCTGGGACAGGGCCGGCGAGCAGTACTTC; CDR3: CASSWDRAGEQYF
V: TRBV5-1; size: -; J: TRBJ2-5; D: -; DNA: TGCGCCAGCAGGGGCGAGGGGACCCAGTACTTC; CDR3: CASRGEGTQYF
V: TRBV19; size: -; J: TRBJ2-3; D: TRBD2; DNA: TGTGCCAGTAGGGGAAGAGGACTAGGCACAGATACGCAGTATTTT; CDR3: CASRGRGLGTDTQYF
V: TRBV6-1; size: many; J: TRBJ1-1; D: TRBD1; DNA: TGTGCCAGCAGTGACCCGGGCAGGGGGGTGCGCACTGAAGCTTTCTTT; CDR3: CASSDPGRGVRTEAFF
V: TRBV9; size: -; J: TRBJ2-4; D: -; DNA: TGTGCCAGCAGCGCCAGCGATGGAGTTGGTTGGAACATTCAGTACTTC; CDR3: CASSASDGVGWNIQYF
V: TRBV6-5; size: -; J: TRBJ2-1; D: TRBD2; DNA: TGTGCCAGCAGCCCCAGGGGACTAGCTTACAATGAGCAGTTCTTC; CDR3: CASSPRGLAYNEQFF
V: TRBV30; size: -; J: TRBJ1-2; D: -; DNA: TGTGCCTGGAGCCCAACCGCCGTTCGGGATGGCTACACCTTC; CDR3: CAWSPTAVRDGYTF
V: TRBV1; size: few; J: TRBJ2-5; D: -; DNA: TGCACCAGCAGCCAAGATGAGGGAGTTGAGACCCAGTACTTC; CDR3: CTSSQDEGVETQYF
V: TRBV6-1; size: -; J: TRBJ1-4; D: -; DNA: TGTGCCAGCAAACCGGGGTACACTAATGAAAAACTGTTTTTT; CDR3: CASKPGYTNEKLFF
V: TRBV19; size: once; J: TRBJ2-1; D: TRBD2; DNA: TGTGCCAGTAGTATAAGTCCTAGCGGGAGCCTAAACTCCTACAATGAGCAGTTCTTC; CDR3: CASSISPSGSLNSYNEQFF
V: TRBV28; size: -; J: TRBJ2-4; D: TRBD2; DNA: TGTGCCACCGGGGAGGGGATCGGGCGGGTTCAGTACTTC; CDR3: CATGEGIGRVQYF
V: TRBV6-6; size: -; J: TRBJ1-5; D: TRBD1; DNA: TGTGCCAGCAGTTACCGGGACAGGGAATTTCAGCCCCAGCATTTT; CDR3: CASSYRDREFQPQHF
V: TRBV7-2; size: few; J: TRBJ1-2; D: TRBD1; DNA: TGTGCCAGCAGGGTGACAGGGGAGGGGGGCTACACCTTC; CDR3: CASRVTGEGGYTF
V: TRBV5-1; size: few; J: TRBJ2-7; D: TRBD1; DNA: TGCGCCAGCAGCAGTGGGACAGGGGGACAGCAGTACTTC; CDR3: CASSSGTGGQQYF
V: TRBV7-8; size: -; J: TRBJ2-7; D: TRBD2; DNA: TGTGCCAGCAGCCCCTCGGCGGGGAGGGCCTACGAGCAGTACTTC; CDR3: CASSPSAGRAYEQYF
V: TRBV1; size: -; J: TRBJ2-5; D: -; DNA: TGCACCAGCAACTTAGCTGGCGGAGAGACCCAGTACTTC; CDR3: CTSNLAGGETQYF
V: TRBV27; size: few; J: TRBJ1-4; D: TRBD1; DNA: TGTGCCAGCAGACCGACAGGGACGACTGCAACTAATGAAAAACTGTTTTTT; CDR3: CASRPTGTTATNEKLFF
V: TRBV5-1; size: once; J: TRBJ1-2; D: -; DNA: TGCGCCAGCAGCTTGCTTGCCGGGACTGATGGCTACACCTTC; CDR3: CASSLLAGTDGYTF
V: TRBV4-1; size: -; J: TRBJ2-3; D: TRBD2; DNA: TGCGCCAGCAGCTCCGGTCGCGGGAGGTTGGCAGATACGCAGTATTTT; CDR3: CASSSGRGRLADTQYF
V: TRBV18; size: -; J: TRBJ2-7; D: TRBD1; DNA: TGTGCCAGCTCACCACCCGGGACAGGGTGGTACGAGCAGTACTTC; CDR3: CASSPPGTGWYEQYF
V: TRBV28; size: -; J: TRBJ2-3; D: TRBD1; DNA: TGTGCCAGCAGTTTATTACCGGGACAGGGGAGGGATACGCAGTATTTT; CDR3: CASSLLPGQGRDTQYF
V: TRBV6-4; size: medium-sized; J: TRBJ2-2; D: TRBD2; DNA: TGTGCCAGCAGTGACTCAGCGGGAGGGCCCGGGGAGCTGTTTTTT; CDR3: CASSDSAGGPGELFF
V: TRBV27; size: -; J: TRBJ2-3; D: -; DNA: TGTGCCAGCAGTTTCGGGGTCGCCCGCACAGATACGCAGTATTTT; CDR3: CASSFGVARTDTQYF
V: TRBV6-5; size: -; J: TRBJ2-2; D: TRBD1; DNA: TGTGCCAGCAGTAGCACAGGGGTGGACACCGGGGAGCTGTTTTTT; CDR3: CASSSTGVDTGELFF
V: TRBV5-1; size: -; J: TRBJ1-1; D: TRBD1; DNA: TGCGCCAGCAGCTTGTTACAGGGGGCGAGGAACACTGAAGCTTTCTTT; CDR3: CASSLLQGARNTEAFF
V: TRBV6-1; size: few; J: TRBJ1-2; D: TRBD1; DNA: TGTGCCAGCAAACCCGACAGGGCCGGCTATGGCTACACCTTC; CDR3: CASKPDRAGYGYTF